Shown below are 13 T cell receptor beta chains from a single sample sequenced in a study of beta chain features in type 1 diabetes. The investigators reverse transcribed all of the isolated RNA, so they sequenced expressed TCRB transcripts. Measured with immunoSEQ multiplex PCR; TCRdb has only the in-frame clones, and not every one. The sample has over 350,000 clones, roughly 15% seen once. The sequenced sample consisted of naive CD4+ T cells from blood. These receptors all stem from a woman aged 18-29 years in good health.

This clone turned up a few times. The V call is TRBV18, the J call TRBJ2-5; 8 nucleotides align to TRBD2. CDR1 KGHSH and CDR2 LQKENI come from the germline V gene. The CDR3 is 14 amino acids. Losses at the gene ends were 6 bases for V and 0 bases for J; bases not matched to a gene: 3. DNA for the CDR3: TGTGCCAGCTCCCCGGGACTAGACCAAGAGACCCAGTACTTC. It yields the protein CASSPGLDQETQYF.

CDR3 DNA sequence: TGTGCCAGCAGCCAAGCCGCGGTCAGCTCCTACAATGAGCAGTTCTTC. This gives the protein CASSQAAVSSYNEQFF. The chain employs TRBV4-2 and TRBJ2-1; unclear D gene. This CDR3 comprises 16 residues. V lost 1 base and J 0 bases, leaving 10 bases between the germline ends. Germline loops: CDR1 LGHNA, CDR2 YNFKEQ.

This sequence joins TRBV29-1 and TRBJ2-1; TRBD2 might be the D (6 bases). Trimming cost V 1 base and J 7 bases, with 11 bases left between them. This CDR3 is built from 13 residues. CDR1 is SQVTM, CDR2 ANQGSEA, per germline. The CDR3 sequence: CSVEVVAVNEQFF. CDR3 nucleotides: TGCAGCGTTGAAGTAGTAGCGGTGAATGAGCAGTTCTTC.

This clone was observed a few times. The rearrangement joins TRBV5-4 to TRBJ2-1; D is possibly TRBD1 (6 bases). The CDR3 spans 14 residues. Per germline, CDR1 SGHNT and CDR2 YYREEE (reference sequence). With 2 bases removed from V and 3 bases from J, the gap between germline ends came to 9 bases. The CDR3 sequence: CASSFGGHYNEQFF. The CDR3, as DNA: TGTGCCAGCAGCTTTGGGGGACACTACAATGAGCAGTTCTTC.

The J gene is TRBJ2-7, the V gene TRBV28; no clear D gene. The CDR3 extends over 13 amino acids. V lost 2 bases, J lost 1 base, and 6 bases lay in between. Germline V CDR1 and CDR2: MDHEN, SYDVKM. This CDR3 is CASSLQISYEQYF. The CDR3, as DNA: TGTGCCAGCAGTTTACAGATTTCCTACGAGCAGTACTTC.

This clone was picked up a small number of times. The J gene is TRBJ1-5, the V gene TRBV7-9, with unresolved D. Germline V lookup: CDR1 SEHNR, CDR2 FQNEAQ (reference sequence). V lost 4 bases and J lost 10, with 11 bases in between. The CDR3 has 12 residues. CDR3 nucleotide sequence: TGTGCCAGCAGCTCGGTTGTGACACCCCAGCATTTT. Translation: CASSSVVTPQHF.

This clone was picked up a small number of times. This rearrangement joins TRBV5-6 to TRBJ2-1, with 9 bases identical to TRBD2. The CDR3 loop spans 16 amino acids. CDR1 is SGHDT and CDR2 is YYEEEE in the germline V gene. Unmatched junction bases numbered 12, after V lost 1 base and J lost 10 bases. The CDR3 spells CASSLRAGGASREQFF. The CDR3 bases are TGTGCCAGCAGCTTGAGGGCGGGAGGGGCCTCTCGAGAGCAGTTCTTC.

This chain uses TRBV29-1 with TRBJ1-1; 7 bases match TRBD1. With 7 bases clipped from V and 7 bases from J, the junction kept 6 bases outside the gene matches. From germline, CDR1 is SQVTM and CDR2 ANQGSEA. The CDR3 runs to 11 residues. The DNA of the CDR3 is TGCAGCGGGTTACAGGGGATTGAAGCTTTCTTT. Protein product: CSGLQGIEAFF.

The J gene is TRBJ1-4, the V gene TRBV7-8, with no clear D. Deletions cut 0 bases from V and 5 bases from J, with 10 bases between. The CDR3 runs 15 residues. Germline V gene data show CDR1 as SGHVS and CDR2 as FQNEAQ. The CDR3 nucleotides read TGTGCCAGCAGCTTAGCTCGAGCAAGAAATGAAAAACTGTTTTTT. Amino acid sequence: CASSLARARNEKLFF.

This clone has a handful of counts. The CDR3 is CASSQGETQYF. Written as DNA, the CDR3 is TGTGCCAGCAGCCAGGGAGAGACCCAGTACTTC. The rearrangement uses TRBV7-9 and TRBJ2-5; D may be TRBD1 (5 bases). Germline V gives CDR1 SEHNR, CDR2 FQNEAQ (reference sequence). The CDR3 runs 11 residues. Trimming cost V 5 bases and J 4 bases, with 5 bases left between them.

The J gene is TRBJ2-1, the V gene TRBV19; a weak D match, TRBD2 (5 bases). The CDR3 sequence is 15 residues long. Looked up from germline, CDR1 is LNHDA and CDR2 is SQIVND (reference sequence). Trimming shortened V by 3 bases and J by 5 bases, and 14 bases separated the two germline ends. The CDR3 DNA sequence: TGTGCCAGTAGTATTCGGCTAGCTAAGAACAATGAGCAGTTCTTC. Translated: CASSIRLAKNNEQFF.

The CDR3 sequence is CASSDAGLAGGYEQYF. CDR3 DNA: TGTGCCAGCAGTGACGCAGGACTAGCGGGAGGCTACGAGCAGTACTTC. The V gene is TRBV6-4, the J gene TRBJ2-7; TRBD2 agrees at 14 bases. Germline V gene sequence: CDR1 MRHNA, CDR2 SNTAGT. V shed 2 bases, J shed 3 bases, and the junction held 3 bases outside the gene matches. The CDR3 extends over 16 amino acids.

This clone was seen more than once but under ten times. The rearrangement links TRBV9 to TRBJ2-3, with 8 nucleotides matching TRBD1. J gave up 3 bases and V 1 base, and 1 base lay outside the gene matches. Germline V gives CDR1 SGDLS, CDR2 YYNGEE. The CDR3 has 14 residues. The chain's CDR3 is CASSVRQGTDTQYF. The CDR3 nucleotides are TGTGCCAGCAGCGTACGACAGGGGACAGATACGCAGTATTTT. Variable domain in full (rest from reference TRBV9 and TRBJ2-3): DSGVTQTPKHLITATGQRVTLRCSPRSGDLSVYWYQQSLDQGLQFLIQYYNGEERAKGNILERFSAQQFPDLHSELNLSSLELGDSALYFCASSVRQGTDTQYFGPGTRLTVL.